This TCR beta chain was observed in a study of blood T cell repertoires in COVID-19. Overall study context: Specimens from acute and convalescent COVID-19 originated in the United States, Italy and Spain.

Residents of 24 US areas, aged roughly 18 to 89 years, made up the participants. Donors of Cohort 3 who recovered were those that had two negative PCRs, clearance, or symptom resolution. The authors' processing: From reference gene primer amplification, estimates of nucleated cell counts were derived. TCRdb's table, derived via immunoSEQ multiplex PCR, lists solely in-frame clones and lacks some. The V and J calls and clone size come from that table; D and trimming were worked out from the DNA. Of about 160,000 clones in the sample, approximately 87% were seen once. Per germline, CDR1 SGHNT and CDR2 YENEEA. V lost 1 base, J lost 0 bases, and 8 bases lay in between. The CDR3 totals 15 residues.

This clonotype was sampled from a woman in her 50s who had recovered from COVID-19. The specimen sequenced was PBMCs or T cells enriched from blood (not recorded which). The J gene is TRBJ2-3, the V gene TRBV11-3; D remains unclear. CDR3 amino acids: CASSLVSVSTDTQYF. CDR3 sequence (DNA): TGTGCCAGCAGCTTAGTCAGCGTGAGCACAGATACGCAGTATTTT.